This T cell receptor (beta chain) was captured in a study of long-term antiretroviral therapy in people with HIV. Study-wide results and caveats: Increased diversity was seen after ART, yet it remained lower than in transplant donor controls. CDR3 lengths in HIV samples spanned a narrower range than controls. Therapy changes, viral resistance and ART adherence were not documented in the available data.

Worth noting for this clone: Its target is not known.

Amounts of 1-10 million cryopreserved PBMC were held in the samples before DNA extraction. Researchers report immunoSEQ v3.0 was run at survey level. Data came from immunoSEQ multiplex PCR; TCRdb stores just in-frame clones and leaves some out. The data hold more than 15,000 clones, with around 74% observed a single time. Germline assignment: CDR1 LGHNA and CDR2 YSLEER. V was cut by 1 base and J by 10 bases, with 14 bases left in between. This CDR3 comprises 14 residues. This TCR derives from a man aged 25-45 years with HIV. The sequences come from unsorted PBMCs, collected at the start of antiretroviral therapy. This chain uses TRBV4-3 with TRBJ1-5; no reliable D call. CDR3 bases: TGCGCCAGCAGCCAAGGTACGGCCGAGCATCCCCAGCATTTT. Translated, it gives CASSQGTAEHPQHF.